Each of the 17 T cell receptor beta chains below was sequenced from the same sample in a study of blood T cell repertoires in COVID-19. Clones were sequenced by immunoSEQ multiplex PCR, and TCRdb holds only the in-frame ones, with some missing. The sample has 75,000 to 90,000 clones, approximately 88% seen once. The source material was peripheral blood. The receptors were gathered from a man older than 75 with acute or convalescent COVID-19.

V usage is TRBV5-6 and J usage is TRBJ2-7; 7 bases fit TRBD2. Per germline, CDR1 SGHDT and CDR2 YYEEEE. V lost 4 bases to trimming and J lost 1 base; unmatched junction nucleotides: 5. This CDR3 is 14 amino acids long. This CDR3 is CASSPRGESYEQYF. CDR3 nucleotide sequence: TGTGCCAGCAGCCCCCGGGGGGAATCCTACGAGCAGTACTTC.

The chain is built from TRBV27 and TRBJ1-4; perhaps TRBD1 as D (6 bases). The germline V and J ends were trimmed by 5 bases and 7 bases, with 11 bases remaining between them. The CDR3 loop spans 13 amino acids. The V gene's germline CDR1 is MNHEY and CDR2 SMNVEV (reference sequence). The CDR3 region has the DNA TGTGCCAGCAGTCTGGGGACATCTGAAAAACTGTTTTTT. This encodes CASSLGTSEKLFF.

The chain uses TRBV3-1 (or the pseudogene TRBV3-2) and TRBJ2-5; no definite D call. CDR3 length equals 13 residues. The germline CDR1 and CDR2 sequences are LGHDT and YNNKEL (reference sequence). V lost 2 bases and J 5 bases, leaving 9 bases between the germline ends. The CDR3: CASSQLVSETQYF. As DNA, the CDR3 is TGTGCCAGCAGCCAACTAGTATCGGAGACCCAGTACTTC.

This clone was picked up one time. V usage is TRBV5-6 and J usage is TRBJ1-4; possibly TRBD1 for D (5 bases). V was pared by 2 bases and J by 8 bases, with 13 bases between. Germline V gene data show CDR1 as SGHDT and CDR2 as YYEEEE. The CDR3 sequence is 14 residues long. CDR3 sequence: CASSLRSGSEKLFF. CDR3 sequence (DNA): TGTGCCAGCAGCTTAAGGTCAGGGTCGGAAAAACTGTTTTTT.

The V call is TRBV30, the J call TRBJ2-4; D is perhaps TRBD1 (5 bases). The germline gives CDR1 GTSNPN, CDR2 SVGIG (reference sequence). The CDR3 is 15 residues long. V dropped 1 base and J dropped 0 bases, with 10 bases sitting between them. For the CDR3, the DNA is TGTGCCTGGAGTGGTAAGGGGCAAGCCAAAAACATTCAGTACTTC. It yields the protein CAWSGKGQAKNIQYF.

About this clone: At one of its ends the junction is not consistent with the germline gene, which may arise from a read error. The gene calls are TRBV9 and TRBJ2-5; weak D call: TRBD1 (6 bases). Germline CDR1 SGDLS, CDR2 YYNGEE. CDR3 length: 14 residues. The CDR3 sequence is CANSTGGFQETQYF. The CDR3 nucleotides are TGTGCCAACAGCACTGGGGGCTTCCAAGAGACCCAGTACTTC.

This clone turned up a few times. This sequence joins TRBV5-1 and TRBJ2-7; 7 bases are a match to TRBD1. This CDR3 is 15 amino acids long. CDR1 and CDR2 (germline): SGHRS, YFSETQ. Losses at the gene ends were 5 bases for V and 0 bases for J; bases not matched to a gene: 8. The CDR3 nucleotides are TGCGCCAGCAGAGTCAGTGGGACAGCCTCCTACGAGCAGTACTTC. Residues: CASRVSGTASYEQYF.

The chain employs TRBV5-1 and TRBJ2-1, with 10 bases identical to TRBD2. CDR3 length: 15 amino acids. Looked up from germline, CDR1 is SGHRS and CDR2 is YFSETQ. Trimming took 3 bases from V and 7 from J; bases not matched to a gene: 7. The CDR3 loop reads CASSWLAGVGNEQFF. For the CDR3, the DNA is TGCGCCAGCAGCTGGCTAGCGGGAGTTGGAAATGAGCAGTTCTTC.

The V call is TRBV21-1, the J call TRBJ1-2. TRBV21-1 is deemed a pseudogene. This CDR3 has 16 residues. The DNA for the CDR3 is TGTGCCAGCAGCAAAGCGCGGTCAGACTCTAACTATGGCTACACCTTC. Translated, it gives CASSKARSDSNYGYTF.

The J gene is TRBJ1-5, the V gene TRBV6-5, with a tentative D call TRBD1 (5 bases). The germline V gene encodes CDR1 MNHEY and CDR2 SVGAGI. The CDR3 covers 13 residues. With 2 bases removed from V and 5 bases from J, the gap between germline ends came to 7 bases. The DNA for the CDR3 is TGTGCCAGCAGTTACGACAGAGATCAGCCCCAGCATTTT. This translates into CASSYDRDQPQHF.

The chain carries TRBV5-1 and TRBJ2-3; 8 positions agree with TRBD1. V was clipped by 5 bases and J by 3 bases; unmatched bases: 5. The CDR3 length is 14 residues. Looked up from germline, CDR1 is SGHRS and CDR2 is YFSETQ. Here the CDR3 DNA reads TGCGCCAGCAGTATACAGGGGGAAACAGATACGCAGTATTTT. Translation gives CASSIQGETDTQYF. The entire variable domain, with the rest obtained from reference TRBV5-1 and TRBJ2-3, is as follows: KAGVTQTPRYLIKTRGQQVTLSCSPISGHRSVSWYQQTPGQGLQFLFEYFSETQRNKGNFPGRFSGRQFSNSRSEMNVSTLELGDSALYLCASSIQGETDTQYFGPGTRLTVL.

A word on this clone: The sample carries other DNA sequences with the same CDR3. The J gene is TRBJ2-2, the V gene TRBV7-9, with D possibly being TRBD1 (5 bases). CDR3 length: 13 amino acids. V was trimmed by 5 bases and J by 4 bases, leaving 8 bases between them. Germline CDR1 and CDR2: SEHNR and FQNEAQ (reference sequence). CDR3 nucleotide sequence: TGTGCCAGCAGCCCTCAGGGCACCGGGGAGCTGTTTTTT. This encodes CASSPQGTGELFF.

The V and J genes are TRBV19 and TRBJ2-5, with TRBD2 as a possible D gene (8 bases). Germline V gene sequence: CDR1 LNHDA, CDR2 SQIVND (reference sequence). V was clipped by 4 bases and J by 2 bases, with 17 bases between them. The CDR3 is 16 residues long. CDR3: CASSRDSGGGQETQYF. The CDR3 DNA reads as TGTGCCAGTAGTAGGGACAGCGGGGGCGGGCAAGAGACCCAGTACTTC.

The rearrangement links TRBV4-1 to TRBJ1-5, with a weak D call TRBD1 (6 bases). Germline V CDR1 and CDR2: MGHRA, YSYEKL. The ends were cut back, 4 bases at V and 5 bases at J, with 9 bases in the middle. CDR3 length: 13 amino acids. As DNA, the CDR3 is TGCGCCAGCAGCCCTGGACAGTATCAGCCCCAGCATTTT. Its protein is CASSPGQYQPQHF.

This clone was recorded only once. This chain uses TRBV7-6 with TRBJ2-1; no firm D call. CDR1 and CDR2 (germline): SGHVS, FNYEAQ. CDR3 length: 15 residues. Trimming removed 0 bases at V and 4 bases at J, with 10 bases between. DNA for the CDR3: TGTGCCAGCAGCTTAGCGATGGCAGTATACAATGAGCAGTTCTTC. It translates to CASSLAMAVYNEQFF.

As regards this clone: Here the CDR3 omits its conserved ending phenylalanine or tryptophan, so a read error is the likely source. The chain is built from TRBV14 and TRBJ1-1; D uncertain. The germline gives CDR1 SGHDN, CDR2 FVKESK. The CDR3 length is 14 residues. Trimming shortened V by 5 bases and J by 4 bases, and 14 bases separated the two germline ends. The CDR3 region is CASSRRREATEAFL. CDR3 sequence (DNA): TGTGCCAGCAGCAGACGTCGGGAGGCCACTGAAGCTTTCCTT.

This chain uses TRBV5-8 with TRBJ2-6; D might be TRBD1 (6 bases). Per germline, CDR1 SGHTS and CDR2 YDEGEE. The CDR3 is 15 amino acids. Trimming left V 1 base short and J 2 bases short, with 7 bases between. CDR3 loop: CASSLKGAGANVLTF. The DNA for the CDR3 is TGTGCCAGCAGCTTGAAGGGGGCTGGGGCCAACGTCCTGACTTTC.